This is a list of T cell receptor beta chains from one sample in a study of blood T cell repertoires in COVID-19. Method: immunoSEQ multiplex PCR; TCRdb's copy keeps in-frame clones and lacks some. The repertoire holds a few hundred thousand clones, with around 92% as singletons. The specimen sequenced was PBMCs or T cells enriched from blood (not recorded which). The receptors derive from a woman in her 50s who had been exposed to COVID-19. CDR3s include the opening cysteine and the closing phenylalanine or tryptophan. A D gene is named only where the DNA matches it firmly. Clone size is given for some rows only: seen once, a few or many times, or a class if the clone is expanded.

clone size: once; V gene: TRBV2; J gene: TRBJ1-6; CDR3 length: 16; D gene: .; CDR3 DNA: TGTGCCAGCAGTTTCTCCGGGCCGACTAGTAATTCACCCCTCCACTTT; CDR3 protein: CASSFSGPTSNSPLHF
clone size: .; V gene: TRBV5-5; J gene: TRBJ1-5; CDR3 length: 14; D gene: TRBD1; CDR3 DNA: TGTGCCAGCAGCCTCCGGGACAGGAATCAGCCCCAGCATTTT; CDR3 protein: CASSLRDRNQPQHF
clone size: .; V gene: TRBV5-4; J gene: TRBJ2-2; CDR3 length: 13; D gene: .; CDR3 DNA: TGTGCCAGCAGCTACGGACAGACCGGGGAGCTGTTTTTT; CDR3 protein: CASSYGQTGELFF
clone size: .; V gene: TRBV5-1; J gene: TRBJ2-1; CDR3 length: 14; D gene: TRBD1; CDR3 DNA: TGCGCCAGCCGTTGGGCAGGGGGCGGGAATGAGCAGTTCTTC; CDR3 protein: CASRWAGGGNEQFF
clone size: .; V gene: TRBV2; J gene: TRBJ2-7; CDR3 length: 15; D gene: TRBD1; CDR3 DNA: TGTGCCAGCAGTTGGGGACAGGGGATCTCCTACGAGCAGTACTTC; CDR3 protein: CASSWGQGISYEQYF
clone size: once; V gene: TRBV7-6; J gene: TRBJ2-5; CDR3 length: 15; D gene: .; CDR3 DNA: TGTGCCAGCAGCTTGGATCCCCCGGGAACGGGGACCCAGTACTTC; CDR3 protein: CASSLDPPGTGTQYF
clone size: .; V gene: TRBV27; J gene: TRBJ2-7; CDR3 length: 15; D gene: .; CDR3 DNA: TGTGCCAGCAGTTCCCCTAGGGACACCACCTACGAGCAGTACTTC; CDR3 protein: CASSSPRDTTYEQYF
clone size: .; V gene: TRBV5-1; J gene: TRBJ1-1; CDR3 length: 15; D gene: .; CDR3 DNA: TGCGCCAGCAGCTTGGCCGGACAAGGAAGGACTGAAGCTTTCTTT; CDR3 protein: CASSLAGQGRTEAFF
clone size: .; V gene: TRBV11-2; J gene: TRBJ2-1; CDR3 length: 16; D gene: .; CDR3 DNA: TGTGCCAGCAGCTTAGAGCGCCAGGGGAACTACAATGAGCAGTTCTTC; CDR3 protein: CASSLERQGNYNEQFF
clone size: once; V gene: TRBV19; J gene: TRBJ2-4; CDR3 length: 14; D gene: .; CDR3 DNA: TGTGCCAGTAGTATCCCGGACTGGAAAAACATTCAGTACTTC; CDR3 protein: CASSIPDWKNIQYF
clone size: few; V gene: TRBV19; J gene: TRBJ1-4; CDR3 length: 14; D gene: TRBD1; CDR3 DNA: TGTGCCAGTACCGCGACAGGGGGCAGTGAAAAACTGTTTTTT; CDR3 protein: CASTATGGSEKLFF
clone size: .; V gene: TRBV28; J gene: TRBJ1-1; CDR3 length: 13; D gene: .; CDR3 DNA: TGTGCCAGCAGTCCACAGAGGAACACTGAAGCTTTCTTT; CDR3 protein: CASSPQRNTEAFF
clone size: .; V gene: TRBV4-1; J gene: TRBJ2-7; CDR3 length: 16; D gene: TRBD2; CDR3 DNA: TGCGCCAGCAGCCAAGAAGCAGCGGGGCGAACTTACGAGCAGTACTTC; CDR3 protein: CASSQEAAGRTYEQYF
clone size: .; V gene: TRBV7-2; J gene: TRBJ2-7; CDR3 length: 15; D gene: .; CDR3 DNA: TGTGCCAGCAGCAAGCGAAGGGGGAACACCTACGAGCAGTACTTC; CDR3 protein: CASSKRRGNTYEQYF
clone size: .; V gene: TRBV27; J gene: TRBJ2-1; CDR3 length: 15; D gene: TRBD2; CDR3 DNA: TGTGCCAGCAGCCTTAGCGGGGGGTTTGTCAATGAGCAGTTCTTC; CDR3 protein: CASSLSGGFVNEQFF
clone size: .; V gene: TRBV5-1; J gene: TRBJ1-1; CDR3 length: 15; D gene: .; CDR3 DNA: TGCGCCAGCAGCTTGGAGCCAGGGGTGGTCACTGAAGCTTTCTTT; CDR3 protein: CASSLEPGVVTEAFF
clone size: .; V gene: TRBV10-3; J gene: TRBJ2-5; CDR3 length: 15; D gene: TRBD1; CDR3 DNA: TGTGCCATCAGTGAGCGACAGGGGGCTGCAGAGACCCAGTACTTC; CDR3 protein: CAISERQGAAETQYF
clone size: .; V gene: TRBV6-9; J gene: TRBJ2-3; CDR3 length: 15; D gene: TRBD2; CDR3 DNA: TGTGCCAGAGACACTAGCGGGGGGAACGCAGATACGCAGTATTTT; CDR3 protein: CARDTSGGNADTQYF
clone size: .; V gene: TRBV9; J gene: TRBJ2-5; CDR3 length: 14; D gene: .; CDR3 DNA: TGTGCCAGCGAAAGGGCAGGCCACGGGGGTACCCAGTACTTC; CDR3 protein: CASERAGHGGTQYF
clone size: .; V gene: TRBV4-2; J gene: TRBJ2-7; CDR3 length: 11; D gene: .; CDR3 DNA: TGTGCCAGCAGCGACAGAGACGAGCAGTACTTC; CDR3 protein: CASSDRDEQYF
clone size: .; V gene: TRBV30; J gene: TRBJ1-3; CDR3 length: 13; D gene: TRBD1; CDR3 DNA: TGTGCCTGGAGTACGAACAGGGGAAGCACCATATATTTT; CDR3 protein: CAWSTNRGSTIYF
clone size: .; V gene: TRBV5-6; J gene: TRBJ1-6; CDR3 length: 17; D gene: .; CDR3 DNA: TGTGCCAGCAGCTTGACTCTCTCACAGACGGGAAATTCACCCCTCCACTTT; CDR3 protein: CASSLTLSQTGNSPLHF
clone size: .; V gene: TRBV4-1; J gene: TRBJ1-3; CDR3 length: 17; D gene: .; CDR3 DNA: TGCGCCAGCAGCCGGGGAGGTCTCGTGCTCTCTGGAAACACCATATATTTT; CDR3 protein: CASSRGGLVLSGNTIYF
clone size: once; V gene: TRBV3-1/TRBV3-2; J gene: TRBJ1-6; CDR3 length: 14; D gene: .; CDR3 DNA: TGTGCCAGCAGCCAAGGTAATTTCGATTCACCCCTCCACTTT; CDR3 protein: CASSQGNFDSPLHF
clone size: .; V gene: TRBV4-1; J gene: TRBJ2-7; CDR3 length: 16; D gene: .; CDR3 DNA: TGCGCCAGCAGCCCGGAAAGGGGGGGCAGGGTCTCCGAGCAGTACTTC; CDR3 protein: CASSPERGGRVSEQYF
clone size: .; V gene: TRBV29-1; J gene: TRBJ2-7; CDR3 length: 13; D gene: TRBD1; CDR3 DNA: TGCAGCGTTGCTCGGACAGGCATGGGCGAGCAGTACTTC; CDR3 protein: CSVARTGMGEQYF
clone size: .; V gene: TRBV27; J gene: TRBJ1-4; CDR3 length: 15; D gene: .; CDR3 DNA: TGTGCCAGCAGTTTCGTAAATCCTCCTAATGAAAAACTGTTTTTT; CDR3 protein: CASSFVNPPNEKLFF
clone size: .; V gene: TRBV28; J gene: TRBJ1-5; CDR3 length: 15; D gene: TRBD1; CDR3 DNA: TGTGCCACGATACAGGGGCAGTATGGCAATCAGCCCCAGCATTTT; CDR3 protein: CATIQGQYGNQPQHF
clone size: .; V gene: TRBV4-1; J gene: TRBJ2-4; CDR3 length: 20; D gene: TRBD2; CDR3 DNA: TGCGCCAGCAGCCAAGAAACGAAAGCGACAGCGGGGTGGCCCAAAAACATTCAGTACTTC; CDR3 protein: CASSQETKATAGWPKNIQYF
clone size: once; V gene: TRBV30; J gene: TRBJ1-1; CDR3 length: 13; D gene: .; CDR3 DNA: TGTGCCTGGAGTGTACTTGGGGGGGCTGAAGCTTTCTTT; CDR3 protein: CAWSVLGGAEAFF
clone size: .; V gene: TRBV6-5; J gene: TRBJ1-1; CDR3 length: 14; D gene: .; CDR3 DNA: TGTGCCAGCAGTTACGGGCAGGGGTTTACTGAAGCTTTCTTT; CDR3 protein: CASSYGQGFTEAFF
clone size: .; V gene: TRBV19; J gene: TRBJ1-5; CDR3 length: 15; D gene: .; CDR3 DNA: TGTGCCAGTAGTACGACAGATTTTAGCAATCAGCCCCAGCATTTT; CDR3 protein: CASSTTDFSNQPQHF
clone size: .; V gene: TRBV4-1; J gene: TRBJ1-2; CDR3 length: 15; D gene: .; CDR3 DNA: TGCGCCAGCACTCCAGGGGAGCTAACCAGCTATGGCTACACCTTC; CDR3 protein: CASTPGELTSYGYTF
clone size: .; V gene: TRBV9; J gene: TRBJ1-2; CDR3 length: 15; D gene: TRBD1; CDR3 DNA: TGTGCCAGCAGCGTAGGAGGACAGGGGAAGTATGGCTACACCTTC; CDR3 protein: CASSVGGQGKYGYTF
clone size: once; V gene: TRBV19; J gene: TRBJ2-7; CDR3 length: 15; D gene: TRBD1; CDR3 DNA: TGTGCCAGTAGTATCGCAGGGGGTCCCTCCTACGAGCAGTACTTC; CDR3 protein: CASSIAGGPSYEQYF
clone size: .; V gene: TRBV6-5; J gene: TRBJ1-5; CDR3 length: 12; D gene: TRBD1; CDR3 DNA: TGTGCCGGGGGGACAGGGTTCCAGCCCCAGCATTTT; CDR3 protein: CAGGTGFQPQHF
clone size: .; V gene: TRBV2; J gene: TRBJ1-2; CDR3 length: 16; D gene: .; CDR3 DNA: TGTGCCAGCAGTGAGCAGGGGCGCCCAATAAACTATGGCTACACCTTC; CDR3 protein: CASSEQGRPINYGYTF
clone size: .; V gene: TRBV5-4; J gene: TRBJ2-3; CDR3 length: 14; D gene: TRBD2; CDR3 DNA: TGTGCCAGCAGCGCCGCTGGGGGGGCAGATACGCAGTATTTT; CDR3 protein: CASSAAGGADTQYF
clone size: .; V gene: TRBV2; J gene: TRBJ2-1; CDR3 length: 14; D gene: TRBD1; CDR3 DNA: TGTGCCAGCATCCCCGGACAGGGTTTCGATGAGCAGTTCTTC; CDR3 protein: CASIPGQGFDEQFF
clone size: .; V gene: TRBV4-1; J gene: TRBJ2-1; CDR3 length: 17; D gene: .; CDR3 DNA: TGCGCCAGCAGCCACCCCTTAGACAGACCAACCTACAATGAGCAATTCTTC; CDR3 protein: CASSHPLDRPTYNEQFF
clone size: .; V gene: TRBV6-5; J gene: TRBJ2-7; CDR3 length: 15; D gene: .; CDR3 DNA: TGTGCCAGCAATAAACCCGGGACACCCTCCTACGAGCAGTACTTC; CDR3 protein: CASNKPGTPSYEQYF
clone size: once; V gene: TRBV28; J gene: TRBJ1-2; CDR3 length: 13; D gene: .; CDR3 DNA: TGTGCCAGCAGTTACGGACAGCACTATGGCTACACCTTC; CDR3 protein: CASSYGQHYGYTF
clone size: .; V gene: TRBV6-2/TRBV6-3; J gene: TRBJ2-2; CDR3 length: 15; D gene: .; CDR3 DNA: TGTGCCAGCAGTTCCCGGGGGGCGGTCACCGGGGAGCTGTTTTTT; CDR3 protein: CASSSRGAVTGELFF
clone size: .; V gene: TRBV6-6; J gene: TRBJ2-1; CDR3 length: 18; D gene: TRBD1; CDR3 DNA: TGTGCCAGCAGTCCCGGGACAGGGGGCACGGGGACCTACAATGAGCAGTTCTTC; CDR3 protein: CASSPGTGGTGTYNEQFF